The TCR beta chain under discussion was sequenced for a study of CD8 T cells in ankylosing spondylitis. Study-wide points: Reports say disease-linked clones showed up significantly more in matched ankylosing spondylitis synovial fluid. There were earlier reports of some motif variants in reactive arthritis synovial fluid and blood. Ankylosing spondylitis blood appeared to be characterized by a TCR beta motif of under 10 highly homologous variants.

Turning to this clonotype: The target antigen is unknown.

A quantitative 5'-RACE method, one with molecular barcodes, was used to make TCR beta libraries. TCRdb reanalysed the 5' RACE reads using MiXCR and keeps one entry per CDR3 protein. The repertoire holds 250,000 to 300,000 distinct CDR3 sequences, roughly 20% seen once, with less than 9% in the top ten. V was clipped by 7 bases and J by 6 bases, with 11 bases between them. Germline V gives CDR1 SQVTM, CDR2 ANQGSEA. CDR3 size: 11 residues. Sequenced: blood, either unsorted or a sorted T cell fraction (not recorded which). The origin of this receptor is a male donor with ankylosing spondylitis or in good health (not recorded which). The chain combines TRBV29-1 with TRBJ2-3; no reliable D call. In DNA, the CDR3 is TGCAGCGCCCTCTCCCTCGATACGCAGTATTTT. Its protein is CSALSLDTQYF.